The following is a TCR beta chain sequence with its context. Its antigen is as yet unknown. Generation of TCR beta cDNA was performed by 5'RACE template switching incorporating UMIs. Following a re-call of the 5' RACE reads, TCRdb has one entry per CDR3 protein and lacks DNA. The sample totals some 390,000 distinct CDR3 sequences; its top ten clones hold over 8.5%. This specimen comes from a study of T cells expressing NK-cell markers. Whole-study context: Most of the eight sequenced donors tested HCMV-seropositive; one tested seronegative.

Study-level results: There remained a lack of clarity about HCMV specificity of expanded NKG2C+ T cell clones.

Sequencing was carried out using blood T cells: a sorted CD56 or NKG2C T cell subset, CD4+ or CD8+ T cells, or bulk PBMC T cells (not recorded which). The source of this sequence is a woman aged 45-59 years in good health.

CDR3 loop: CASSATSGRARADTQYF. This chain joins TRBV21-1 and TRBJ2-3; lacking DNA, the TRBD2 call made by TCRdb goes unchecked. TRBV21-1 is noted as a pseudogene. The CDR3 contains 17 residues.